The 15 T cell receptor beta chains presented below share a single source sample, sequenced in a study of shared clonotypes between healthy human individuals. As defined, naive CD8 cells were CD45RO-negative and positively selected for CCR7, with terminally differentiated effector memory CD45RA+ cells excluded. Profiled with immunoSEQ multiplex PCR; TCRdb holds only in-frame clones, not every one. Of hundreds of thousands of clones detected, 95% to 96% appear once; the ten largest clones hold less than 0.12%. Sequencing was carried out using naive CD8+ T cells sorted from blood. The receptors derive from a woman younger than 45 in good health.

DNA of the CDR3: TGCGCCAGCAGCCAAGGGGGGGCCTACGAGCAGTACTTC. It is translated as CASSQGGAYEQYF. This chain uses TRBV4-1 with TRBJ2-5, with D perhaps matching TRBD2 (6 bases). The tail of the sequence fits TRBJ2-7 better, so the J call may be wrong. The CDR3 consists of 13 residues. Germline V CDR1 and CDR2: MGHRA, YSYEKL.

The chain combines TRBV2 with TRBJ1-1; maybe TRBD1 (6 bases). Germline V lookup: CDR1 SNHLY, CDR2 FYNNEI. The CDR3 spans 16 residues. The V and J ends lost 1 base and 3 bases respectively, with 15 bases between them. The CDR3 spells CASSEGWGGEDTEAFF. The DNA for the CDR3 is TGTGCCAGCAGTGAAGGTTGGGGGGGCGAAGACACTGAAGCTTTCTTT. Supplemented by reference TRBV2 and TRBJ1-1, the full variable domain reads EPEVTQTPSHQVTQMGQEVILRCVPISNHLYFYWYRQILGQKVEFLVSFYNNEISEKSEIFDDQFSVERPDGSNFTLKIRSTKLEDSAMYFCASSEGWGGEDTEAFFGQGTRLTVV.

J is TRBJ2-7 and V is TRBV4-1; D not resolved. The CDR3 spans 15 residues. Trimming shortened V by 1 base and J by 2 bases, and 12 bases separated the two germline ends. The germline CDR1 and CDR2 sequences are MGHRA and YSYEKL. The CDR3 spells CASSQAWPATYEQYF. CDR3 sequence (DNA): TGCGCCAGCAGCCAAGCTTGGCCAGCAACCTACGAGCAGTACTTC.

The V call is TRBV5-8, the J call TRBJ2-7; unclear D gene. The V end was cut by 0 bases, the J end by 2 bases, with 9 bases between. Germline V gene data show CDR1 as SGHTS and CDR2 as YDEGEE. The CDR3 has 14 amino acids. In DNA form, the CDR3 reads TGTGCCAGCAGCTTGGGGTCAGGCCCCTACGAGCAGTACTTC. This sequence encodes CASSLGSGPYEQYF.

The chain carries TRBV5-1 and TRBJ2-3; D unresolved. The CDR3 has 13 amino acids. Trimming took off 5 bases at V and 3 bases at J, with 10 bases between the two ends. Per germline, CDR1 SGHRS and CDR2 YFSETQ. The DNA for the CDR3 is TGCGCCAGCAGTTCAACGATTACAGATACGCAGTATTTT. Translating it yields CASSSTITDTQYF. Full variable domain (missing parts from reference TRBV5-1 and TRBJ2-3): KAGVTQTPRYLIKTRGQQVTLSCSPISGHRSVSWYQQTPGQGLQFLFEYFSETQRNKGNFPGRFSGRQFSNSRSEMNVSTLELGDSALYLCASSSTITDTQYFGPGTRLTVL.

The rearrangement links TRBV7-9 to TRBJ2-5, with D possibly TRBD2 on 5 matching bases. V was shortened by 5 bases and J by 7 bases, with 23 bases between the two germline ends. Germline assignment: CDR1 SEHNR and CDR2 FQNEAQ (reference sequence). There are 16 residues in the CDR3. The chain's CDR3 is CASSPKYGIAGGTQYF. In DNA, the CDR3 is TGTGCCAGCAGCCCAAAATACGGGATAGCAGGCGGGACCCAGTACTTC.

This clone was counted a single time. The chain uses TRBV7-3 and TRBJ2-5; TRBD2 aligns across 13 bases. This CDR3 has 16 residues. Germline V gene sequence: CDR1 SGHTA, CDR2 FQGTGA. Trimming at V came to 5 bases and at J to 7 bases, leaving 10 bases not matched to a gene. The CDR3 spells CASSAGTSGTWGTQYF. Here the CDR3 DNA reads TGTGCCAGCAGCGCCGGGACTAGCGGGACCTGGGGGACCCAGTACTTC.

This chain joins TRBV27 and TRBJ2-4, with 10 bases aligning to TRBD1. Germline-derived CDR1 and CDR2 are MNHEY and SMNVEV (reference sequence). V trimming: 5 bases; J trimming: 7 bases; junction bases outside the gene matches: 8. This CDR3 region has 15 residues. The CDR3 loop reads CASSATRTGGNIQYF. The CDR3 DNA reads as TGTGCCAGCAGTGCAACAAGGACAGGGGGGAACATTCAGTACTTC.

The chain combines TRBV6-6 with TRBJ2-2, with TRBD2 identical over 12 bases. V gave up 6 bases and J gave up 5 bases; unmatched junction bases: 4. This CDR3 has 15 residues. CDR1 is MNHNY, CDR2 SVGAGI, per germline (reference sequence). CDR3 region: CASSTTSGSTGELFF. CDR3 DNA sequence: TGTGCCAGCAGCACGACTAGCGGGAGTACCGGGGAGCTGTTTTTT.

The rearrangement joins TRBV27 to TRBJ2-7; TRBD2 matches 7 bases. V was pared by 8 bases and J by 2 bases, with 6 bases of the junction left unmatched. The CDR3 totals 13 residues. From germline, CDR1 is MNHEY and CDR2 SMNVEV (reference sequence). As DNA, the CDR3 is TGTGCCAGCTCAGCGGGACCGACCTACGAGCAGTACTTC. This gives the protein CASSAGPTYEQYF.

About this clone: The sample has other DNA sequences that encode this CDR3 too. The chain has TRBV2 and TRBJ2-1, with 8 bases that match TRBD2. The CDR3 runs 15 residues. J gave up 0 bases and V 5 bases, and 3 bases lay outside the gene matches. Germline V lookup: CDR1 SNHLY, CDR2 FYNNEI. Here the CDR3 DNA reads TGTGCCAGCAGTTCCGGGACTAGCTCCTACAATGAGCAGTTCTTC. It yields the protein CASSSGTSSYNEQFF.

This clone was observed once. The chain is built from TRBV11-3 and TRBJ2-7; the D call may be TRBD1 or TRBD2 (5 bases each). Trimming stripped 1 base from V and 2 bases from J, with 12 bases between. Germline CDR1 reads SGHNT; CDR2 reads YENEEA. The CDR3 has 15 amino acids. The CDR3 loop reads CASSLGSGPAYEQYF. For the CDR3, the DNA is TGTGCCAGCAGCTTAGGATCGGGGCCTGCCTACGAGCAGTACTTC. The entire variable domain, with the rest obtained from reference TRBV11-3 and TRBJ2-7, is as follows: EAGVVQSPRYKIIEKKQPVAFWCNPISGHNTLYWYLQNLGQGPELLIRYENEEAVDDSQLPKDRFSAERLKGVDSTLKIQPAELGDSAVYLCASSLGSGPAYEQYFGPGTRLTVT.

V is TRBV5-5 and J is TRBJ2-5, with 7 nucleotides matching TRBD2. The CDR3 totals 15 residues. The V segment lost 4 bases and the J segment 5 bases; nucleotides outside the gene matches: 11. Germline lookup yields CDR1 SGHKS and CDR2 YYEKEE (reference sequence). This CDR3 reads CASSVGTIVEETQYF. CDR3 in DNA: TGTGCCAGCAGCGTGGGGACTATAGTTGAGGAGACCCAGTACTTC.

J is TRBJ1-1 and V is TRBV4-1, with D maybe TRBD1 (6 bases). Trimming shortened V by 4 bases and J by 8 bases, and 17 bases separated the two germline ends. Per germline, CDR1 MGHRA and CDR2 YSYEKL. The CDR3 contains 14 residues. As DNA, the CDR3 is TGCGCCAGCAGCCCAAACCCGGGGGCCTCCGAAGCTTTCTTT. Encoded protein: CASSPNPGASEAFF.

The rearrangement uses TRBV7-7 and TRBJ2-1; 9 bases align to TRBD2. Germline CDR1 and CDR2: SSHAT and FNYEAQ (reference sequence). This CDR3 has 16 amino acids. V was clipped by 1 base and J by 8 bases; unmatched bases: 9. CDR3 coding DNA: TGTGCCAGCAGCTTAGAGGTAGCGGGAGAGGTGGATGAGCAGTTCTTC. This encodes CASSLEVAGEVDEQFF.